The 32 T cell receptor beta chains presented below share a single source sample, sequenced in a study of T-cell reconstitution after alpha-beta-depleted transplantation in children. Unique molecular identifiers were incorporated into the prepared TCRbeta library. TCRdb re-called the PCR reads with MiXCR, one entry per CDR3 protein. The table records around 300,000 distinct CDR3 sequences, roughly a tenth of them present only once. The sequencing here drew on PBMCs, taken before TCRalphabeta/CD19-depleted stem cell transplant. Receptors were obtained from a boy less than two years old with acute myeloid leukemia, due to receive a stem cell transplant.

The chain combines TRBV23-1 with TRBJ2-4, with D possibly being TRBD2 (5 bases). TRBV23-1 is labeled an ORF, and its function is uncertain. Trimming took 0 bases from V and 1 from J, leaving 10 bases between them. The CDR3 extends over 16 amino acids. Here the CDR3 DNA reads TGCGCCAGCAGTCAATCGCGCGGGCCGGCCAAAAACATTCAGTACTTC. The encoded protein is CASSQSRGPAKNIQYF.

For this clonotype: A much more abundant neighbour one base away suggests this may be a read error. The V call is TRBV12-3 or TRBV12-4, the J call TRBJ1-5; 11 nucleotides line up with TRBD1. The CDR3 spans 15 residues. Here the CDR3 reads CARSLGQGAFQPQHF. The CDR3 DNA sequence: TGTGCCCGCAGTTTAGGACAGGGGGCTTTTCAGCCCCAGCATTTT.

This clonotype turned up a few times. This chain connects TRBV20-1 to TRBJ2-1; D remains unclear. The CDR3 is 14 residues long. V lost 3 bases and J lost 4, with 13 bases in between. CDR1 DFQATT and CDR2 SNEGSKA come from the germline V gene (reference sequence). CDR3 DNA sequence: TGCAGTGCTAGCCGATTAAGGATTTACAATGAGCAGTTCTTC. Its translation is CSASRLRIYNEQFF.

This clonotype was recorded at least ten times. The chain carries TRBV25-1 and TRBJ2-4; D gene unclear. The CDR3 runs 14 residues. Trimming took off 2 bases at V and 0 bases at J, with 5 bases between the two ends. Per germline, CDR1 MGHDK and CDR2 SYGVNS. For the CDR3, the DNA is TGTGCCAGCAGTGAACCGGGAGCCAAAAACATTCAGTACTTC. Its protein is CASSEPGAKNIQYF.

This clonotype was detected ten times or more. V gene TRBV5-6 combines with J gene TRBJ2-3, with a weak D call TRBD1 (6 bases). V was pared by 6 bases and J by 5 bases, with 16 bases between. Germline-derived CDR1 and CDR2 are SGHDT and YYEEEE. CDR3 size: 14 residues. For the CDR3, the DNA is TGTGCCAGCAACCCCCTCCACAGGGAAGATACGCAGTATTTT. It is translated as CASNPLHREDTQYF.

The rearrangement uses TRBV15 and TRBJ2-5; D is uncertain. Germline V gene lookup returns CDR1 LNHNV and CDR2 YYDKDF (reference sequence). V was shortened by 1 base and J by 5 bases, with 14 bases between the two germline ends. CDR3 length: 15 amino acids. Here the CDR3 reads CATSRVYDPQETQYF. CDR3 in DNA: TGTGCCACCAGCAGAGTATACGATCCTCAGGAGACCCAGTACTTC. The entire variable domain, with the rest obtained from reference TRBV15 and TRBJ2-5, is as follows: DAMVIQNPRYQVTQFGKPVTLSCSQTLNHNVMYWYQQKSSQAPKLLFHYYDKDFNNEADTPDNFQSRRPNTSFCFLDIRSPGLGDTAMYLCATSRVYDPQETQYFGPGTRLLVL.

This clonotype was recorded many times. The CDR3 DNA reads as TGTGCCAGCAACCCCCGACTAGCGGGATTACCAGATACGCAGTATTTT. Residues: CASNPRLAGLPDTQYF. This chain links TRBV11-2 with TRBJ2-3, with TRBD2 matching over 11 bases. Losses at the gene ends were 7 bases for V and 4 bases for J; bases not matched to a gene: 10. CDR3 length equals 16 residues. The germline V gene has CDR1 SGHAT and CDR2 FQNNGV.

This clonotype was observed at least ten times. The chain employs TRBV5-1 and TRBJ1-1; no clear D gene. The CDR3 runs 10 residues. Trimming cost V 5 bases and J 5 bases, with 4 bases left between them. CDR1 is SGHRS and CDR2 is YFSETQ in the germline V gene. The CDR3 DNA reads as TGCGCCAGCAGGGGGACTGAAGCTTTCTTT. It translates to CASRGTEAFF.

In its sample, this clonotype was seen many times. The chain combines TRBV20-1 with TRBJ1-5, with 8 bases that match TRBD1. J gave up 2 bases and V 5 bases, and 2 bases lay outside the gene matches. This CDR3 is 13 amino acids long. Looked up from germline, CDR1 is DFQATT and CDR2 is SNEGSKA (reference sequence). Here the CDR3 reads CSAAGQGNQPQHF. CDR3 sequence (DNA): TGCAGTGCTGCGGGACAGGGCAATCAGCCCCAGCATTTT.

Comment on this clonotype: One base away lies a much larger clone, so this may be a sequencing read error. The chain combines TRBV27 with TRBJ2-1; a possible D gene is TRBD2 (6 bases). CDR3 size: 14 residues. Per the germline V gene, CDR1 is MNHEY and CDR2 is SMNVEV (reference sequence). V was clipped by 8 bases and J by 10 bases, with 21 bases between them. CDR3 protein: CASGSPFDLAEQFF. The CDR3 DNA follows: TGTGCCAGCGGTTCCCCCTTCGATCTAGCGGAGCAGTTCTTC.

This clonotype was seen many times. This sequence joins TRBV20-1 and TRBJ2-4; D is unclear. The V end lost 0 bases, the J end lost 9 bases, and 9 bases lay between the germline ends. CDR1 is DFQATT, CDR2 SNEGSKA, per germline (reference sequence). This CDR3 spans 12 amino acids. The DNA of the CDR3 is TGCAGTGCTAGAGATCCCCTGGTCATTCAGTACTTC. Translation: CSARDPLVIQYF.

This chain uses TRBV19 with TRBJ2-7; maybe TRBD1 (6 bases). Germline V CDR1 and CDR2: LNHDA, SQIVND (reference sequence). The CDR3 spans 15 residues. The V end lost 3 bases, the J end lost 0 bases, and 12 bases lay between the germline ends. In DNA, the CDR3 is TGTGCCAGTAGTATGTCGGGACACCTCTCCTACGAGCAGTACTTC. Its protein is CASSMSGHLSYEQYF.

On this clonotype: A much larger clone differs by one base, so this may be a read error. The rearrangement joins TRBV5-4 to TRBJ2-7; TRBD1 aligns across 7 bases. CDR1 and CDR2 (germline): SGHNT, YYREEE (reference sequence). The V gene end was trimmed by 0 bases and the J gene end by 0 bases; junction bases not matched to a gene: 6. The CDR3 is made up of 16 amino acids. CDR3 coding DNA: TGTGCCAGCAGCTTGGCCTGTAGGACAGGCTCCTACGAGCAGTACTTC. Its translation is CASSLACRTGSYEQYF.

This clonotype has a count of ten or more. The chain carries TRBV9 and TRBJ1-1; tentatively, D is TRBD1 (6 bases). V was cut by 1 base and J by 1 base, with 17 bases left in between. The CDR3 covers 17 residues. Germline lookup yields CDR1 SGDLS and CDR2 YYNGEE. CDR3 region: CASSVNPLTGKNTEAFF. The CDR3 DNA reads TGTGCCAGCAGCGTAAATCCCTTGACAGGAAAGAACACTGAAGCTTTCTTT.

The chain combines TRBV6-2 or TRBV6-3 with TRBJ1-5, with D perhaps TRBD1 (6 bases). Trimming cost V 2 bases and J 2 bases, with 13 bases left between them. Looked up from germline, CDR1 is MNHEY and CDR2 is SVGEGT. This CDR3 contains 16 residues. CDR3 loop: CASSYLRGLGNQPQHF. CDR3 nucleotide sequence: TGTGCCAGCAGTTACCTCAGGGGTTTGGGCAATCAGCCCCAGCATTTT.

This clonotype occurred many times. V and J are TRBV4-1 and TRBJ2-1, with TRBD1 identical over 8 bases. CDR3 size: 16 residues. With V trimmed by 2 bases and J by 2 bases, 5 bases remained unmatched. The germline V gene encodes CDR1 MGHRA and CDR2 YSYEKL. CDR3 nucleotides: TGCGCCAGCAGCCAACCCGGGACAGGTCCCTACAATGAGCAGTTCTTC. Its protein is CASSQPGTGPYNEQFF.

Ten or more counts support this clonotype. This chain connects TRBV10-3 to TRBJ1-4; 8 bases match TRBD1. The CDR3 has 13 residues. With V trimmed by 10 bases and J by 8 bases, 9 bases remained unmatched. CDR1 ENHRY and CDR2 SYGVKD come from the germline V gene. The CDR3 bases are TGTGCCACCAGGACAGGGACCGACGAAAAACTGTTTTTT. Encoded protein: CATRTGTDEKLFF.

The sample holds many counts of this clonotype. The CDR3 sequence: CASSFKGAKNIQYF. Here the CDR3 DNA reads TGTGCCAGCAGTTTTAAGGGCGCCAAAAACATTCAGTACTTC. This rearrangement joins TRBV28 to TRBJ2-4; D is undetermined. CDR1 and CDR2 from the germline V gene are MDHEN and SYDVKM. CDR3 size: 14 residues. Trimming cost V 3 bases and J 1 base, with 7 bases left between them. The variable domain in full, completed from reference TRBV28 and TRBJ2-4, reads DVKVTQSSRYLVKRTGEKVFLECVQDMDHENMFWYRQDPGLGLRLIYFSYDVKMKEKGDIPEGYSVSREKKERFSLILESASTNQTSMYLCASSFKGAKNIQYFGAGTRLSVL.

J is TRBJ2-3 and V is TRBV13; D is possibly TRBD2 (6 bases). Germline V gene sequence: CDR1 PRHDT, CDR2 FYEKMQ (reference sequence). The CDR3 runs to 15 residues. In nucleotides, the CDR3 is TGTGTCCGCAGCCTTAACCGGGACTTCACAGATACGCAGTATTTT. As protein: CVRSLNRDFTDTQYF.

In its sample, this clonotype was seen a few times. The chain links TRBV25-1 to TRBJ2-2; TRBD2 matches 10 bases. V lost 1 base and J lost 7; bases outside the gene matches: 0. Per germline, CDR1 MGHDK and CDR2 SYGVNS. The CDR3 covers 14 residues. As DNA, the CDR3 is TGTGCCAGCAGTGAATCTAGCGGGAGCGGGGAGCTGTTTTTT. This sequence encodes CASSESSGSGELFF.

This clonotype was recorded at least ten times. The CDR3 nucleotides are TGTGCCAGCAGTTTATCGGGGGGAGTCACTGAAGCTTTCTTT. Translation: CASSLSGGVTEAFF. This chain uses TRBV12-3 or TRBV12-4 with TRBJ1-1; weak D call: TRBD1 (5 bases). V was cut by 2 bases and J by 4 bases, with 11 bases left in between. The CDR3 is made up of 14 amino acids.

At least ten counts were recorded for this clonotype. V is TRBV24-1 and J is TRBJ2-2; D call uncertain. Per germline, CDR1 KGHDR and CDR2 SFDVKD. This CDR3 has 13 amino acids. Trimming took off 3 bases at V and 3 bases at J, with 4 bases between the two ends. CDR3 in amino acids: CATSDRDTGELFF. The DNA for the CDR3 is TGTGCCACCAGTGATAGGGACACCGGGGAGCTGTTTTTT.

The table lists this clonotype with many counts. The V gene is TRBV12-3 or TRBV12-4, the J gene TRBJ2-7; D may be TRBD1 or TRBD2 (5 bases each). The CDR3 has 16 residues. V gave up 2 bases and J gave up 5 bases, with 19 bases separating them. Written as DNA, the CDR3 is TGTGCCAGCAGTTTAAAGGTGGGGGTGGGCTACGACGAGCAGTACTTC. Translated: CASSLKVGVGYDEQYF.

This clonotype was seen ten or more times. The J gene is TRBJ2-7, the V gene TRBV4-2, with 15 nucleotides matching TRBD2. CDR1 and CDR2 (germline): LGHNA, YNFKEQ. V lost 3 bases and J lost 0; bases outside the gene matches: 9. The CDR3 totals 19 residues. Here the CDR3 reads CASSHAGLAGGPLSYEQYF. The DNA of the CDR3 is TGTGCCAGCAGCCATGCGGGACTAGCGGGAGGACCCCTCTCCTACGAGCAGTACTTC.

This clonotype has a handful of counts. The rearrangement links TRBV19 to TRBJ2-5; 7 bases agree with TRBD1. Trimming at V came to 2 bases and at J to 1 base, leaving 4 bases not matched to a gene. This CDR3 has 15 residues. Germline V gene data show CDR1 as LNHDA and CDR2 as SQIVND (reference sequence). CDR3 sequence reads: CASSIRGLAQETQYF. The CDR3 DNA reads as TGTGCCAGTAGTATAAGGGGGCTGGCCCAAGAGACCCAGTACTTC.

This clonotype was found a few times. This rearrangement joins TRBV27 to TRBJ2-5; a weak D match, TRBD1 (5 bases). The V and J ends lost 0 bases and 2 bases respectively, with 10 bases between them. This CDR3 contains 15 residues. Germline loops: CDR1 MNHEY, CDR2 SMNVEV (reference sequence). CDR3 amino acids: CASSLSRQIQETQYF. CDR3 DNA sequence: TGTGCCAGCAGTTTATCTAGACAGATACAAGAGACCCAGTACTTC.

This clonotype was recorded many times. This chain connects TRBV12-3 or TRBV12-4 to TRBJ1-2; no reliable D call. V lost 10 bases, J lost 2 bases, and 17 bases lay in between. The CDR3 has 14 residues. The CDR3 bases are TGTGCCACCGCTCTGGGAGGTCTCAACTATGGCTACACCTTC. Translating gives CATALGGLNYGYTF.

Many counts were recorded for this clonotype. This CDR3 reads CASSAGGSYEQYF. The CDR3, as DNA: TGTGCCAGCAGTGCGGGAGGTTCCTACGAGCAGTACTTC. The chain joins TRBV12-3 or TRBV12-4 to TRBJ2-7, with 8 bases fitting TRBD2. J was trimmed by 1 base and V by 5 bases; bases with no gene match: 1. The CDR3 covers 13 residues.

V gene TRBV10-3 combines with J gene TRBJ1-5, with TRBD1 as a possible D gene (5 bases). The CDR3 has 16 amino acids. The germline V gene has CDR1 ENHRY and CDR2 SYGVKD. The V end was cut by 0 bases, the J end by 3 bases, with 12 bases between. Here the CDR3 DNA reads TGTGCCATCAGTGAGTCGATGGGGGGTCCCAATCAGCCCCAGCATTTT. Amino acid sequence: CAISESMGGPNQPQHF.

This clonotype was seen a few times. The gene calls are TRBV18 and TRBJ2-1; 12 nucleotides align to TRBD2. The CDR3 extends over 17 amino acids. Germline CDR1 is KGHSH and CDR2 is LQKENI. The ends lost 2 bases at V and 10 bases at J; junction bases unmatched: 12. CDR3 sequence reads: CASSPGRLAGAAWEQFF. The DNA of the CDR3 is TGTGCCAGCTCACCAGGTCGACTAGCGGGGGCCGCGTGGGAGCAGTTCTTC.

The table lists this clonotype with many counts. V usage is TRBV7-3 and J usage is TRBJ2-3; a weak D match, TRBD2 (6 bases). The CDR3 loop spans 14 amino acids. Trimming took off 0 bases at V and 5 bases at J, with 9 bases between the two ends. Germline-derived CDR1 and CDR2 are SGHTA and FQGTGA. CDR3 sequence: CASSLTGGVDTQYF. As DNA, the CDR3 is TGTGCCAGCAGCTTAACTGGAGGGGTAGATACGCAGTATTTT.

This clonotype was observed a single time. The rearrangement links TRBV6-5 to TRBJ2-7; the D gene is possibly TRBD1 (5 bases). The V gene lost 0 bases and the J gene lost 2 bases, with 11 bases spanning the gap. Germline V gene sequence: CDR1 MNHEY, CDR2 SVGAGI. The CDR3 runs to 15 residues. The CDR3 loop is CASSYSPDSPYEQYF. The CDR3, as DNA: TGTGCCAGCAGTTACTCTCCCGACAGCCCCTACGAGCAGTACTTC.